One TCR beta chain is described in this entry. What it binds is unknown. The data were obtained in a study of Tregs in tolerant kidney transplant recipients. Using immunoSEQ multiplex PCR, the repertoire was profiled, and TCRdb retains in-frame clones only, with some absent. This sample carries about 21,000 clones, roughly 65% of them seen once, and the ten largest clones take 3% to 3.5%. CDR1 and CDR2 (germline): SEHNR, FQNEAQ (reference sequence). Trimming took 2 bases from V and 8 from J, leaving 21 bases between them. There are 16 residues in the CDR3. The sequence came from a human donor in good health. The chain uses TRBV7-9 and TRBJ1-2, with unresolved D. The sample was Tregs from blood cultured with allogeneic cells. The CDR3 reads CASSLIYLVNYEGYTF. Here the CDR3 DNA reads TGTGCCAGCAGCTTAATTTATTTGGTAAACTATGAAGGCTACACCTTC.